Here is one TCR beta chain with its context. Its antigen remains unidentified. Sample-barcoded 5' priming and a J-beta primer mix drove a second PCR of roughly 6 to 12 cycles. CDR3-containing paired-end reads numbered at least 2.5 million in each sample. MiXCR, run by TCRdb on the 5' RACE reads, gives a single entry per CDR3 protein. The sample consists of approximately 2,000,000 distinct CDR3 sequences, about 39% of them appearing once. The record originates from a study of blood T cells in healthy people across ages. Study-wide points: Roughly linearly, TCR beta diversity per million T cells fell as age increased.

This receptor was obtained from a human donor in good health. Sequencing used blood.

The CDR3 nucleotides read TGTGCCAGCACCCGGGGTCTTAACTATGGCTACACCTTC. This encodes CASTRGLNYGYTF. The rearrangement uses TRBV28 and TRBJ1-2; D unclear. Germline V CDR1 and CDR2: MDHEN, SYDVKM. The CDR3 has 13 residues. The germline V and J ends were trimmed by 7 bases and 1 base, with 10 bases remaining between them.